This T cell receptor (beta chain) was sequenced during a study of blood T cell repertoires in COVID-19. Study-wide context: Samples came from the United States, Italy and Spain, spanning acute and convalescent COVID-19. T cells, B-cell-depleted T cells, or PBMCs provided the cDNA or gDNA that served as material.

The authors' processing: Reference gene primer amplification in the assay estimated nucleated cell counts. Profiling relied on immunoSEQ multiplex PCR, and the TCRdb table lists in-frame clones only, not all of them. V and J calls and clone size come straight from that table; D and trimming were deduced from the DNA. There are about 120,000 clones in the sample; approximately 88% occur only once, and 10% lies in the top ten. This clone was picked up one time. V lost 2 bases and J 6 bases, leaving 11 bases between the germline ends. This CDR3 region has 14 residues. Germline V lookup: CDR1 LNHDA, CDR2 SQIVND (reference sequence).

V gene TRBV19 combines with J gene TRBJ1-5; D gene ambiguous. This clonotype was obtained from a man between 45 and 60 years old with acute or convalescent COVID-19. Sequencing was performed on peripheral blood. CDR3 in DNA: TGTGCCAGTAGTATATTGAGATCGGTTCAGCCCCAGCATTTT. This gives the protein CASSILRSVQPQHF.